This T cell receptor beta chain was identified in a study of beta chain features in type 1 diabetes. Study conclusions and caveats: Moderately but significantly shorter TCRB CDR3s were found in Type 1 diabetes patients in all four CD4+ subsets.

Worth noting for this clone: Its antigen is unknown.

Every bit of the isolated RNA underwent reverse transcription, so sequencing read expressed TCRB transcripts. Generated by immunoSEQ multiplex PCR, the TCRdb table keeps only in-frame clones and is missing some. The sample lists about 640,000 clones, roughly an eighth seen once, with more than 0.1% in the top ten. J lost 7 bases, V lost 1 base, and 12 bases had no gene match. Germline lookup yields CDR1 SGHAT and CDR2 FQNNGV. The CDR3 totals 17 residues. The chain couples TRBV11-2 to TRBJ1-4; 7 bases map to TRBD1. The sequence derives from a man aged 30 to 45 with type 1 diabetes. Sequenced sample: naive CD4+ T cells from blood. The CDR3 reads CASSLGSRQGASEKLFF. CDR3 nucleotide sequence: TGTGCCAGCAGCTTAGGGTCCAGACAGGGTGCAAGTGAAAAACTGTTTTTT. The full variable domain, rest sourced from reference TRBV11-2 and TRBJ1-4, is EAGVAQSPRYKIIEKRQSVAFWCNPISGHATLYWYQQILGQGPKLLIQFQNNGVVDDSQLPKDRFSAERLKGVDSTLKIQPAKLEDSAVYLCASSLGSRQGASEKLFFGSGTQLSVL.